The 10 T cell receptor delta chains below all came from one sample that was sequenced in a study of Vδ1+ human thymocytes. Study outcomes and limitations: Thymic TRG and TRD repertoires appeared highly polyclonal, with Gaussian CDR3 length distributions.

Sequences come from RNA converted to cDNA by reverse transcription. CDR3 amplicons came from multiplex PCR with pooled V-gene forward and constant-region reverse primers. TCRdb processed the multiplex PCR reads again with the CATT caller. The sample shows about 75,000 delta-chain clones, 30% to 45% of them seen only once. Antigens for these TCRs are unknown. What was sequenced was Vdelta1+ gamma-delta thymocytes from the thymus. Subset in this sample: FACS-sorted CD3+ TCRalphabeta- TCRVdelta1+ TCRVdelta2- thymocytes. The origin of the receptors is a boy under two years old who had congenital heart surgery.

The table lists this clone with a count of one. The chain uses TRDV1 and TRDJ1, with D possibly TRDD3 on 5 matching bases. This CDR3 region has 21 residues. The germline V and J ends were trimmed by 0 bases and 1 base, with 27 bases remaining between them. Germline lookup yields CDR1 TSWWSYY and CDR2 QGS. CDR3 residues: CALGELHSLISPRYPTDKLIF. The CDR3, as DNA: TGTGCTCTTGGGGAACTCCACTCGCTGATATCCCCCCGATACCCCACCGATAAACTCATCTTT.

This clone was recorded a few times. The chain couples TRDV1 to TRDJ1, with D possibly matching TRDD2 (5 bases). V lost 0 bases and J lost 2, with 19 bases in between. From germline, CDR1 is TSWWSYY and CDR2 QGS. This CDR3 contains 18 residues. In DNA form, the CDR3 reads TGTGCTCTTGGGGAACTACCGTGCCGGACCCTACATACCGATAAACTCATCTTT. Protein product: CALGELPCRTLHTDKLIF.

The genes are TRDV1 and TRDJ1, with 8 positions matching TRDD3. J was trimmed by 0 bases and V by 2 bases; bases with no gene match: 17. The CDR3 covers 20 residues. Germline-derived CDR1 and CDR2 are TSWWSYY and QGS. CDR3 DNA: TGTGCTCTTGGGGAAGATCCTTTCCGACCCTACTGGGGGGACACCGATAAACTCATCTTT. Translated, it gives CALGEDPFRPYWGDTDKLIF.

This chain joins TRDV1 and TRDJ1, with D unclear. Trimming stripped 2 bases from V and 0 bases from J, with 10 bases between. This CDR3 is 15 amino acids long. The V gene's germline CDR1 is TSWWSYY and CDR2 QGS. The chain's CDR3 is CALGECRQYTDKLIF. CDR3 nucleotides: TGTGCTCTTGGGGAATGCCGACAGTACACCGATAAACTCATCTTT.

This clone was detected only a few times. V usage is TRDV1 and J usage is TRDJ1, with 12 bases aligning to TRDD3. Germline assignment: CDR1 TSWWSYY and CDR2 QGS. With 2 bases clipped from V and 5 bases from J, the junction kept 24 bases outside the gene matches. The CDR3 spans 22 residues. The CDR3 sequence: CALGEFLPLVLGDTLWTDKLIF. CDR3 coding DNA: TGTGCTCTTGGGGAATTTCTACCCCTCGTACTGGGGGATACTTTGTGGACGGATAAACTCATCTTT.

The chain combines TRDV1 with TRDJ1, with D maybe TRDD3 (6 bases). This CDR3 is 17 amino acids long. Deletions cut 4 bases from V and 0 bases from J, with 18 bases between. Per germline, CDR1 TSWWSYY and CDR2 QGS. CDR3 sequence: CALGGAGGTSDTDKLIF. The CDR3 DNA is TGTGCTCTTGGGGGCGCCGGGGGGACCTCCGACACCGATAAACTCATCTTT.

The gene calls are TRDV1 and TRDJ1; D assignment may be TRDD2 or TRDD3 (8 bases each). The ends were cut back, 4 bases at V and 2 bases at J, with 29 bases in the middle. This CDR3 comprises 20 residues. Germline CDR1 and CDR2: TSWWSYY and QGS. Here the CDR3 DNA reads TGTGCTCTTGGGGTCTCGGCCTTCCTAGAGTGGGGGATCTTAACCGATAAACTCATCTTT. Protein: CALGVSAFLEWGILTDKLIF.

The J gene is TRDJ1, the V gene TRDV1, with TRDD3 identical over 11 bases. The CDR3 sequence is 20 residues long. V lost 1 base, J lost 11 bases, and 24 bases stayed unmatched. Germline CDR1 TSWWSYY, CDR2 QGS. The CDR3 loop is CALGEPPHFLFLLGDMRLIF. CDR3 in DNA: TGTGCTCTTGGGGAACCACCCCATTTCCTATTTCTACTGGGGGATATGAGGCTCATCTTT.

V and J are TRDV1 and TRDJ1; 13 bases align to TRDD3. The junction had 36 bases not matched to a gene; V was cut back by 0 bases and J by 2 bases. Looked up from germline, CDR1 is TSWWSYY and CDR2 is QGS. The CDR3 is 28 residues long. CDR3 protein: CALGELWVLPTFGTGGYAPQGDTDKLIF. In DNA form, the CDR3 reads TGTGCTCTTGGGGAACTTTGGGTCCTTCCTACGTTCGGTACTGGGGGATACGCCCCCCAAGGGGATACCGATAAACTCATCTTT.

This clone came up a few times. The chain has TRDV1 and TRDJ1; 7 nucleotides line up with TRDD3. The germline CDR1 and CDR2 sequences are TSWWSYY and QGS. V dropped 7 bases and J dropped 0; count of bases not matched to a gene: 26. The CDR3 is made up of 21 amino acids. CDR3 sequence: CALDSLRDVKRWGTYTDKLIF. The CDR3 nucleotides are TGTGCTCTTGACTCTTTACGTGACGTGAAGCGGTGGGGGACGTACACCGATAAACTCATCTTT.